Each of the 27 T cell receptor beta chains below was sequenced from the same sample in a study of shared clonotypes between healthy human individuals. Data came from immunoSEQ multiplex PCR; TCRdb stores just in-frame clones and leaves some out. Of millions of clones detected, approximately 94% appear once; the ten largest clones hold around 0.15%. Source material: naive CD4+ T cells sorted from blood. The sample's subset: CD45RA+ positively selected. The receptors here all came from a man younger than 35 in good health.

As concerns this clone: At the DNA level, this CDR3 is encoded by other sequences in the same sample as well. The chain joins TRBV28 to TRBJ2-6, with D uncertain. The CDR3 loop spans 14 amino acids. Germline loops: CDR1 MDHEN, CDR2 SYDVKM. Trimming removed 3 bases at V and 0 bases at J, with 3 bases between. The CDR3 region is CASSLSSGANVLTF. The CDR3 DNA sequence: TGTGCCAGCAGTTTGAGCTCTGGGGCCAACGTCCTGACTTTC.

The V call is TRBV6-1, the J call TRBJ1-5; 12 bases map to TRBD1. Trimming cost V 7 bases and J 7 bases; bases outside gene matches: 8. The CDR3 runs 15 residues. CDR1 is MNHNS, CDR2 SASEGT, per germline. The CDR3 DNA is TGTGCCAGCAAGCTGGGACAGGGGGCAGTCCAGCCCCAGCATTTT. It yields the protein CASKLGQGAVQPQHF.

This clone was detected once. One end of the junction is discordant with germline, which a read error may explain. The rearrangement joins TRBV4-3 to TRBJ2-7; the match to TRBD2 covers 9 bases. CDR3 length: 15 amino acids. Germline V CDR1 and CDR2: LGHNA, YSLEER. In DNA, the CDR3 is TGCGCCAGCAGCCAAGAAGCGGGAGGACTTACTACGTTAGACTTC. Amino acids: CASSQEAGGLTTLDF.

This chain joins TRBV4-1 and TRBJ1-5; D is undetermined. From germline, CDR1 is MGHRA and CDR2 YSYEKL. Trimming pared 0 bases from V and 4 bases from J, leaving 13 bases between. The CDR3 has 16 amino acids. The CDR3 nucleotides are TGCGCCAGCAGCCAAGATGGCAGGCGAGCTAATCAGCCCCAGCATTTT. It is translated as CASSQDGRRANQPQHF.

The genes are TRBV2 and TRBJ1-1; TRBD1 agrees at 12 bases. The CDR3 spans 18 residues. V lost 7 bases and J lost 1; bases outside the gene matches: 13. Germline V gene sequence: CDR1 SNHLY, CDR2 FYNNEI. CDR3 protein: CASKEEVVGQGANTEAFF. CDR3 sequence (DNA): TGTGCCAGCAAGGAGGAAGTGGTGGGACAGGGGGCGAACACTGAAGCTTTCTTT.

The V and J genes are TRBV30 and TRBJ1-2, with a weak D call TRBD1 (6 bases). Germline lookup yields CDR1 GTSNPN and CDR2 SVGIG (reference sequence). The CDR3 is made up of 14 amino acids. Trimming shortened V by 5 bases and J by 0 bases, and 13 bases separated the two germline ends. CDR3 DNA: TGTGCCTGGTCGCCAGGGGAGACTAACTATGGCTACACCTTC. Its protein is CAWSPGETNYGYTF.

The chain combines TRBV2 with TRBJ1-6; D is uncertain. Per the germline V gene, CDR1 is SNHLY and CDR2 is FYNNEI. The ends were cut back, 1 base at V and 3 bases at J, with 10 bases in the middle. CDR3 length equals 16 residues. The DNA of the CDR3 is TGTGCCAGCAGTGAAGGCCAGTCGCACTATAATTCACCCCTCCACTTT. It codes for CASSEGQSHYNSPLHF.

A note on this clone: The junction departs from germline at one end; a sequencing error may be responsible. The rearrangement joins TRBV27 to TRBJ2-1, with D perhaps matching TRBD1 or TRBD2 (7 bases each). The CDR3 spans 13 residues. Germline V gene data show CDR1 as MNHEY and CDR2 as SMNVEV (reference sequence). CDR3 DNA sequence: TGTGCCAGCAGTTCGAACCGACAGGGACTAAGGGTCTTC. Its protein product is CASSSNRQGLRVF.

This sequence joins TRBV6-1 and TRBJ1-3; tentative D call: TRBD1 (6 bases). This CDR3 spans 14 amino acids. V lost 5 bases to trimming and J lost 4 bases, with 12 bases between them. The V gene's germline CDR1 is MNHNS and CDR2 SASEGT. The CDR3 DNA reads TGTGCCAGCAGTCCCGGGACACTAGGAAACACCATATATTTT. Translating it yields CASSPGTLGNTIYF.

Remarks on this clone: Within the sample, other DNA sequences also encode this same CDR3. This rearrangement joins TRBV19 to TRBJ2-4, with D possibly called TRBD1 or TRBD2 (5 bases each). Germline CDR1 and CDR2: LNHDA and SQIVND (reference sequence). CDR3 length equals 15 residues. Trimming stripped 3 bases from V and 0 bases from J, with 9 bases between. Written as DNA, the CDR3 is TGTGCCAGTAGTATTGGGGGAGTAGCCAAAAACATTCAGTACTTC. Protein sequence: CASSIGGVAKNIQYF.

The chain has TRBV30 and TRBJ2-2, with D possibly TRBD2 on 6 matching bases. In germline, CDR1 is GTSNPN, CDR2 SVGIG (reference sequence). The CDR3 has 13 amino acids. Trimming shortened V by 0 bases and J by 6 bases, and 8 bases separated the two germline ends. CDR3 nucleotide sequence: TGTGCCTGGAGTGTACTAGCCTCCGGGGAGCTGTTTTTT. Translated, it gives CAWSVLASGELFF.

This chain joins TRBV6-5 and TRBJ2-2, with TRBD1 matching over 8 bases. V trimming: 6 bases; J trimming: 5 bases; junction bases outside the gene matches: 8. The CDR3 is 15 residues long. The germline CDR1 and CDR2 sequences are MNHEY and SVGAGI. The CDR3 nucleotides are TGTGCCAGCAGGCGGGACAGGAGCATAACCGGGGAGCTGTTTTTT. Encoded protein: CASRRDRSITGELFF.

The rearrangement joins TRBV11-2 to TRBJ2-5; D uncertain. This CDR3 has 13 residues. V was cut by 7 bases and J by 5 bases, with 14 bases left in between. The germline CDR1 and CDR2 sequences are SGHAT and FQNNGV. The CDR3 DNA reads TGTGCCAGCACTCTGGGGTCGCGTGAGACCCAGTACTTC. This translates into CASTLGSRETQYF. Together with reference TRBV11-2 and TRBJ2-5, the CDR3 gives the full variable domain: EAGVAQSPRYKIIEKRQSVAFWCNPISGHATLYWYQQILGQGPKLLIQFQNNGVVDDSQLPKDRFSAERLKGVDSTLKIQPAKLEDSAVYLCASTLGSRETQYFGPGTRLLVL.

In DNA, the CDR3 is TGTGCCAGCAGCGTAGGATTGGGGCTTGACAATGAGCAGTTCTTC. Protein: CASSVGLGLDNEQFF. The V call is TRBV9, the J call TRBJ2-1; D may be TRBD1 (5 bases). The CDR3 is made up of 15 amino acids. The germline V gene encodes CDR1 SGDLS and CDR2 YYNGEE. V was cut by 0 bases and J by 5 bases, with 12 bases left in between.

This clone has just one count. The CDR3 DNA sequence: TGCGCCAGCAGCCAAGGGAAGGGGGCTTTCAATGAGCAGTTCTTC. It translates to CASSQGKGAFNEQFF. The rearrangement joins TRBV4-3 to TRBJ2-1; TRBD1 aligns across 7 bases. Germline values: CDR1 LGHNA, CDR2 YSLEER. The CDR3 runs to 15 residues. Trimming at V came to 1 base and at J to 6 bases, leaving 6 bases not matched to a gene.

The CDR3 nucleotides are TGCGCCAGCAGCTTATTGATATTTGGGGATGAGCAGTTCTTC. Translated: CASSLLIFGDEQFF. The rearrangement joins TRBV5-1 to TRBJ2-1; no reliable D call. V was shortened by 2 bases and J by 8 bases, with 14 bases between the two germline ends. Germline V gene sequence: CDR1 SGHRS, CDR2 YFSETQ. The CDR3 sequence is 14 residues long.

The chain links TRBV5-1 to TRBJ2-7, with TRBD1 matching 8 bases. CDR3 length equals 14 residues. V dropped 0 bases and J dropped 5; count of bases not matched to a gene: 4. Germline V gives CDR1 SGHRS, CDR2 YFSETQ. CDR3: CASSLGQGQDEQYF. In DNA, the CDR3 is TGCGCCAGCAGCTTGGGACAGGGGCAAGACGAGCAGTACTTC.

The V gene is TRBV5-4, the J gene TRBJ1-3; tentatively, D is TRBD1 (5 bases). Trimming pared 7 bases from V and 3 bases from J, leaving 11 bases between. The CDR3 totals 13 residues. Germline CDR1 is SGHNT and CDR2 is YYREEE (reference sequence). CDR3: CASRSGGGNTIYF. CDR3 sequence (DNA): TGTGCCAGCCGCTCGGGGGGTGGAAACACCATATATTTT.

The chain couples TRBV6-5 to TRBJ1-2; unclear D gene. The CDR3 totals 15 residues. V lost 2 bases to trimming and J lost 4 bases, with 14 bases between them. Per the germline V gene, CDR1 is MNHEY and CDR2 is SVGAGI. DNA of the CDR3: TGTGCCAGCAGTTACGGTATGGGCAGTAGCTATGGCTACACCTTC. This gives the protein CASSYGMGSSYGYTF.

This chain uses TRBV19 with TRBJ1-6, with unresolved D. This CDR3 is 14 amino acids long. Trimming cost V 1 base and J 8 bases, with 9 bases left between them. Germline CDR1 is LNHDA and CDR2 is SQIVND (reference sequence). In nucleotides, the CDR3 is TGTGCCAGTAGTATAGTGGCAAGGGATTCACCCCTCCACTTT. Translating it yields CASSIVARDSPLHF. The full variable domain, with the rest looked up from reference TRBV19 and TRBJ1-6, is DGGITQSPKYLFRKEGQNVTLSCEQNLNHDAMYWYRQDPGQGLRLIYYSQIVNDFQKGDIAEGYSVSREKKESFPLTVTSAQKNPTAFYLCASSIVARDSPLHFGNGTRLTVT.

V gene TRBV28 combines with J gene TRBJ1-1, with D uncertain. The V gene's germline CDR1 is MDHEN and CDR2 SYDVKM. The CDR3 sequence is 14 residues long. V was trimmed by 8 bases and J by 1 base, leaving 14 bases between them. The CDR3 sequence is CASRMFGPNTEAFF. CDR3 nucleotide sequence: TGTGCCAGCCGGATGTTTGGGCCGAACACTGAAGCTTTCTTT.

As to this clone: Other DNA sequences from this sample encode an identical CDR3 as well. V usage is TRBV28 and J usage is TRBJ2-2; 8 bases match TRBD1. The junction had 5 bases not matched to a gene; V was cut back by 3 bases and J by 5 bases. CDR1 is MDHEN, CDR2 SYDVKM, per germline. The CDR3 sequence is 15 residues long. DNA for the CDR3: TGTGCCAGCAGTTTCTCGGACAGGGTGACCGGGGAGCTGTTTTTT. Amino acid sequence: CASSFSDRVTGELFF.

Concerning this clone itself: The sample contains more than one DNA sequence encoding this CDR3. The chain carries TRBV18 and TRBJ2-5; D is possibly TRBD1 (6 bases). Trimming left V 6 bases short and J 2 bases short, with 10 bases between. The CDR3 runs 13 residues. The germline V gene has CDR1 KGHSH and CDR2 LQKENI. The CDR3 here is CASSRGQQETQYF. DNA of the CDR3: TGTGCCAGCTCGCGAGGACAGCAAGAGACCCAGTACTTC. Full variable domain (missing parts from reference TRBV18 and TRBJ2-5): NAGVMQNPRHLVRRRGQEARLRCSPMKGHSHVYWYRQLPEEGLKFMVYLQKENIIDESGMPKERFSAEFPKEGPSILRIQQVVRGDSAAYFCASSRGQQETQYFGPGTRLLVL.

This clone was seen a handful of times. The same CDR3 arises from other DNA sequences in this sample as well. The V gene is TRBV18, the J gene TRBJ1-1; no definite D call. Germline V gene sequence: CDR1 KGHSH, CDR2 LQKENI. The CDR3 loop spans 13 amino acids. V lost 3 bases and J lost 1, with 6 bases in between. In DNA, the CDR3 is TGTGCCAGCTCACCCGCAGGGAACACTGAAGCTTTCTTT. Its protein is CASSPAGNTEAFF.

The chain combines TRBV25-1 with TRBJ2-7, with TRBD1 identical over 9 bases. This CDR3 region has 15 residues. The junction had 12 bases not matched to a gene; V was cut back by 3 bases and J by 9 bases. CDR1 and CDR2 (germline): MGHDK, SYGVNS. The CDR3 coding sequence is TGTGCCAGCAGTGAGGGGACAGGGAATGTCATTCGGCAGTACTTC. Translated: CASSEGTGNVIRQYF.

This clone was found once. The genes are TRBV7-9 and TRBJ1-6; D unclear. Germline V gives CDR1 SEHNR, CDR2 FQNEAQ (reference sequence). V gave up 2 bases and J gave up 8 bases, with 13 bases separating them. CDR3 length equals 15 residues. This chain's CDR3 is CASSLSSAIYSPLHF. CDR3 DNA sequence: TGTGCCAGCAGCTTATCATCGGCAATCTATTCACCCCTCCACTTT.

The chain joins TRBV25-1 to TRBJ1-2; tentatively, D is TRBD1 (6 bases). From germline, CDR1 is MGHDK and CDR2 SYGVNS. V was clipped by 7 bases and J by 2 bases, with 14 bases between them. The CDR3 spans 14 residues. As DNA, the CDR3 is TGTGCCAGCACGACAGGCCTGGGGAACTATGGCTACACCTTC. Protein sequence: CASTTGLGNYGYTF.